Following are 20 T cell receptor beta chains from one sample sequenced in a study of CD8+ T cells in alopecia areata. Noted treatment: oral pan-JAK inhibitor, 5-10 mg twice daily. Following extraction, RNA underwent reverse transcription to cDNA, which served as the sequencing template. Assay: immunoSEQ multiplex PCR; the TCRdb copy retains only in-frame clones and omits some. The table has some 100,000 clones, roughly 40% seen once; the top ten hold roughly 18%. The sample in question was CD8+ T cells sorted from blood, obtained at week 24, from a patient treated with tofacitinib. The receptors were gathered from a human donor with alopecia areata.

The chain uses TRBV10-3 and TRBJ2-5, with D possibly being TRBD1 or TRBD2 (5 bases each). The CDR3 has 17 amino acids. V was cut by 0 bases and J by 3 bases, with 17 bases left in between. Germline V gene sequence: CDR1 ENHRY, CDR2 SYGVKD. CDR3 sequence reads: CAISESGVYEGKETQYF. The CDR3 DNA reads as TGTGCCATCAGTGAGTCGGGGGTATACGAGGGAAAAGAGACCCAGTACTTC.

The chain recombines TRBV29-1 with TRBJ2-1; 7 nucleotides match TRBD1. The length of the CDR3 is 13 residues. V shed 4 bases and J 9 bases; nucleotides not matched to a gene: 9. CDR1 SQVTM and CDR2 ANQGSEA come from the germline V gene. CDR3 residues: CSVGPRDRFEQFF. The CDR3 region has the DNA TGCAGCGTTGGCCCCCGGGACAGATTTGAGCAGTTCTTC.

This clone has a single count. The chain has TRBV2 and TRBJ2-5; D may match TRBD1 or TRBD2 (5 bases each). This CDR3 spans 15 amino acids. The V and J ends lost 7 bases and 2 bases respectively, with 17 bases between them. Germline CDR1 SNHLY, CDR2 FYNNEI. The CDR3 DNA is TGTGCCAGCACCGATCTGGGGGATGGGCAAGAGACCCAGTACTTC. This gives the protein CASTDLGDGQETQYF.

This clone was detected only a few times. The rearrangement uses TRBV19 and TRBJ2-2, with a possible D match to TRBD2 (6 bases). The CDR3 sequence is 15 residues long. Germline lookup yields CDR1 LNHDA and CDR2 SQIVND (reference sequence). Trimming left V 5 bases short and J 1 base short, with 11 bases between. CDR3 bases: TGTGCCAGTAGTCTGACCGGGAGGAACACCGGGGAGCTGTTTTTT. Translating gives CASSLTGRNTGELFF.

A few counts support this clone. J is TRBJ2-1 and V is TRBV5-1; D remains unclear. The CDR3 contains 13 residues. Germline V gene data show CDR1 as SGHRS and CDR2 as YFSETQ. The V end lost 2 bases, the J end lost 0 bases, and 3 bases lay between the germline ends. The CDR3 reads CASSLGSYNEQFF. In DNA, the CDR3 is TGCGCCAGCAGCTTAGGCTCCTACAATGAGCAGTTCTTC.

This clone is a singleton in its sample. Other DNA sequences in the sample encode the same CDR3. Here the CDR3 reads CASSLGGATEAFF. The CDR3 DNA reads TGTGCCAGCAGCTTAGGGGGGGCCACTGAAGCTTTCTTT. The J gene is TRBJ1-1, the V gene TRBV11-2, with D possibly being TRBD1 (6 bases). Deletions cut 1 base from V and 4 bases from J, with 7 bases between. Germline lookup yields CDR1 SGHAT and CDR2 FQNNGV. The CDR3 runs 13 residues.

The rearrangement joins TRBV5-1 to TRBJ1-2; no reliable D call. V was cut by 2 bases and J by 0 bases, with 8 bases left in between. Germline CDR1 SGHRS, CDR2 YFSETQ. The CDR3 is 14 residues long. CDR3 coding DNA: TGCGCCAGCAGCTTCGGAGATTCTAACTATGGCTACACCTTC. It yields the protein CASSFGDSNYGYTF.

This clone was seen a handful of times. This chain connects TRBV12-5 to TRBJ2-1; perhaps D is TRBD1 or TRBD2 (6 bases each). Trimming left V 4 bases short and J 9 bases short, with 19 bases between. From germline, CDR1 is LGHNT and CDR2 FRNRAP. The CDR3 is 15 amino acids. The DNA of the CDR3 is TGTGCTAGTGGTTACCTTGGGGGGCGCGTGGTTGAGCAGTTCTTC. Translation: CASGYLGGRVVEQFF.

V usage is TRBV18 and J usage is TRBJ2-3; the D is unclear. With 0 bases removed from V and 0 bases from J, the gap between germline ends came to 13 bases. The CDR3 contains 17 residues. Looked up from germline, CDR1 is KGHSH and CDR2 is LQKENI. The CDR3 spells CASSPPKSRISTDTQYF. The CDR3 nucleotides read TGTGCCAGCTCACCACCGAAGAGTCGGATTAGCACAGATACGCAGTATTTT.

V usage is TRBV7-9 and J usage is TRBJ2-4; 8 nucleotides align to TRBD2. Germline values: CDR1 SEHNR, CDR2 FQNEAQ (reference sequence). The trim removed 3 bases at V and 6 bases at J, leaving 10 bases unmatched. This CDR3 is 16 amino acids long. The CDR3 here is CASSFSSGGGVNIQYF. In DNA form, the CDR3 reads TGTGCCAGCAGCTTTTCCAGCGGGGGAGGGGTAAACATTCAGTACTTC.

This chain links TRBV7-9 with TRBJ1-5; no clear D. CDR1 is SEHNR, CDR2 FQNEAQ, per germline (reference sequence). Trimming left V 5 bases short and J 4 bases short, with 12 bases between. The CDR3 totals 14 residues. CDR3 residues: CASSPSDGNQPQHF. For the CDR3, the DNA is TGTGCCAGCAGCCCGTCGGACGGGAATCAGCCCCAGCATTTT. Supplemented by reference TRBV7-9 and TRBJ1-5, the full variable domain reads DTGVSQNPRHKITKRGQNVTFRCDPISEHNRLYWYRQTLGQGPEFLTYFQNEAQLEKSRLLSDRFSAERPKGSFSTLEIQRTEQGDSAMYLCASSPSDGNQPQHFGDGTRLSIL.

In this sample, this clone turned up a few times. Here the CDR3 DNA reads TGCGCCAGCAGCCAAGAAGGGGGACTAGCGTCGTATGAGCAGTTCTTC. Protein sequence: CASSQEGGLASYEQFF. This sequence joins TRBV4-1 and TRBJ2-1, with 10 bases fitting TRBD2. This CDR3 comprises 16 residues. Germline V gene sequence: CDR1 MGHRA, CDR2 YSYEKL. V trimming: 0 bases; J trimming: 8 bases; junction bases outside the gene matches: 7.

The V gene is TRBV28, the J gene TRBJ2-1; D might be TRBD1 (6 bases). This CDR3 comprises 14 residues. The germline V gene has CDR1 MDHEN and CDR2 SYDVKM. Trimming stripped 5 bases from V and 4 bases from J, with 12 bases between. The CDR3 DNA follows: TGTGCCAGCAGTCCCGGGACATCATACAATGAGCAGTTCTTC. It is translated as CASSPGTSYNEQFF.

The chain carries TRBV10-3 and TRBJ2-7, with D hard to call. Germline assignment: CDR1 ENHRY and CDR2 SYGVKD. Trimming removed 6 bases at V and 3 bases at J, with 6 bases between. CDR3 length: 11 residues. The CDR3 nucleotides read TGTGCCATCAGGGCGGACTACGAGCAGTACTTC. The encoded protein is CAIRADYEQYF.

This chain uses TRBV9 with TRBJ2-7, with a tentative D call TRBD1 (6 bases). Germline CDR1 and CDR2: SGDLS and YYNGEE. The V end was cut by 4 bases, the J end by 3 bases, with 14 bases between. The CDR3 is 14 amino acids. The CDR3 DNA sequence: TGTGCCAGCAGCCCAGGGGTAGTGGGCTACGAGCAGTACTTC. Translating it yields CASSPGVVGYEQYF.

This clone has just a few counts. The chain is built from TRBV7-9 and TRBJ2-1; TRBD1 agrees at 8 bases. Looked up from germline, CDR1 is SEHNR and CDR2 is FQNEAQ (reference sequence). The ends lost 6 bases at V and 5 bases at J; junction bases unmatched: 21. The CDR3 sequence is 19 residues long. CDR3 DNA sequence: TGTGCCAGCAGACCGGGACAGGAGTTTGACCCAGTGCCTGACAATGAGCAGTTCTTC. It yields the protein CASRPGQEFDPVPDNEQFF.

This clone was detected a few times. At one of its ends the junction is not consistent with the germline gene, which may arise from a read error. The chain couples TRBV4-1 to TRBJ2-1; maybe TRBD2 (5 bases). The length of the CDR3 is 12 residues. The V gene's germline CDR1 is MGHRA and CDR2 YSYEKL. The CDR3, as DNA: TGCGCCAGCAGCCAATCCGGACTTGAGGAGTTCTTC. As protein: CASSQSGLEEFF.

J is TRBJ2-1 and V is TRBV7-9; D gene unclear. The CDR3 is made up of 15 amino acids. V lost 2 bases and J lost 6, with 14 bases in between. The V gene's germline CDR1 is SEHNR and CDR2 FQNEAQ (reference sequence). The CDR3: CASSLSVLGGNEQFF. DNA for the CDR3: TGTGCCAGCAGCTTATCAGTGCTGGGCGGCAATGAGCAGTTCTTC.

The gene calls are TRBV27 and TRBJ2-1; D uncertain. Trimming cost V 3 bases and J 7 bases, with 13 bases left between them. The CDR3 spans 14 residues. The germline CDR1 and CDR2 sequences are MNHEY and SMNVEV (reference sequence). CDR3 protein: CASSLTLLGNEQFF. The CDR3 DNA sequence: TGTGCCAGCAGTTTGACCCTACTCGGTAATGAGCAGTTCTTC.

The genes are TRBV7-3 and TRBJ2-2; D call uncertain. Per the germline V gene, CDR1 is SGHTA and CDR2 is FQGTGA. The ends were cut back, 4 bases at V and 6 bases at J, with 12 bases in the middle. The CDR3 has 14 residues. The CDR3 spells CASSSRSPPGELFF. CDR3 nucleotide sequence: TGTGCCAGCAGCTCTAGGAGCCCGCCCGGGGAGCTGTTTTTT.